This is a list of T cell receptor beta chains from one sample in a study of blood T cells in healthy people across ages. Via MiXCR, TCRdb re-called the 5' RACE reads, giving one row per CDR3 protein. The data hold 700,000 to 900,000 distinct CDR3 sequences, with about 55% observed a single time. Sequencing was done on a sample of blood. The receptors stem from a man older than 75 in good health. The CDR3 runs from the conserved cysteine through the conserved F or W. The order of the fields is clone size, J gene, D gene, V gene, CDR3 DNA, CDR3 protein. D genes are given only for firm matches. A row's size may be missing; if present it is once, few, many or a size class.

>NA|TRBJ1-2|NA|TRBV3-1
TGTGCCAGCAGCCGCGGGAAGGGACGGTATGGCTACACCTTC
CASSRGKGRYGYTF
>few|TRBJ2-7|NA|TRBV5-1
TGCGCCAGCAGCTTGGCGCCGAACTACGAGCAGTACTTC
CASSLAPNYEQYF
>NA|TRBJ2-7|TRBD1|TRBV12-3/TRBV12-4
TGTGCCAGCTCACGACAGGGTGTTTCCTACGAGCAGTACTTC
CASSRQGVSYEQYF
>NA|TRBJ2-7|TRBD2|TRBV5-4
TGTGCCAGCAGCGAGGGACTAGCGGGACTGTACGAGCAGTACTTC
CASSEGLAGLYEQYF
>NA|TRBJ2-1|NA|TRBV18
TGTGCCAGCTCAGCAAAAACAGGGAATGAGCAGTTCTTC
CASSAKTGNEQFF
>NA|TRBJ2-1|NA|TRBV7-3
TGTGCCAGCAGCCAGGGACCTCGCTCCTACAATGAGCAGTTCTTC
CASSQGPRSYNEQFF
>few|TRBJ2-1|TRBD2|TRBV20-1
TGCAGTGCTTTAGATCTAGCGGGAGTGATGGATGAGCAGTTCTTC
CSALDLAGVMDEQFF
>NA|TRBJ1-1|NA|TRBV6-1
TGTGCCAGCATCCCCAAGGGCCCCAGGGGATCCATGAACACTGAAGCTTTCTTT
CASIPKGPRGSMNTEAFF
>NA|TRBJ2-5|TRBD1|TRBV5-1
TGCGCCAGCAGCTTGTATATGGGGACAGGGCAAGAGACCCAGTACTTC
CASSLYMGTGQETQYF
>few|TRBJ2-1|NA|TRBV20-1
TGCAGTGCTAGACCCCCTAAGGGGGGGAGCAATGAGCAGTTCTTC
CSARPPKGGSNEQFF
>NA|TRBJ2-1|NA|TRBV6-1
TGTGCCAGCAGTGAAGCGGGGGGCACCCACAATGAGCAGTTCTTC
CASSEAGGTHNEQFF
>NA|TRBJ1-2|NA|TRBV28
TGTGCCAGCGCCACGGGGGAGGGAACCTATGGCTACACCTTC
CASATGEGTYGYTF
>NA|TRBJ1-6|NA|TRBV28
TGTGCCAGCAGAATTAGGACTTCACCCCTCCACTTT
CASRIRTSPLHF
>NA|TRBJ1-2|NA|TRBV25-1
TGTGCCAGCAGTGATCCCCTCGCCGGGAAGGGGGGCTACACCTTC
CASSDPLAGKGGYTF
>many|TRBJ1-2|NA|TRBV12-3/TRBV12-4
TGTGCCAGCAGTTTAAGACGCACGAACCTCTATGGCTACACCTTC
CASSLRRTNLYGYTF
>NA|TRBJ2-1|TRBD1|TRBV24-1
TGTGCCACCAGTGATGCTGCGCCCGGGACAGGGGGCGAGAGGAATGAGCAGTTCTTC
CATSDAAPGTGGERNEQFF
>NA|TRBJ2-5|NA|TRBV10-3
TGTGCCATCGGAAAGAACTCCCAAGGGACCCAGTACTTC
CAIGKNSQGTQYF
>few|TRBJ2-1|NA|TRBV29-1
TGCAGCGTTGAGAGGTCCCTCTCCTACAATGAGCAGTTCTTC
CSVERSLSYNEQFF
>NA|TRBJ2-5|TRBD1|TRBV7-2
TGTGCCAGCAGCCCCCGGACAGGGACGGAGACCCAGTACTTC
CASSPRTGTETQYF
>NA|TRBJ2-7|NA|TRBV7-7
TGTGCTAGCAGCTTAAGTACCGGTGCCTACGAGCAGTACTTC
CASSLSTGAYEQYF
>NA|TRBJ2-2|TRBD1|TRBV7-9
TGTGCCAGCAGGTCGACAGGGGGCAACACCGGGGAGCTGTTTTTT
CASRSTGGNTGELFF
>NA|TRBJ2-1|NA|TRBV10-3
TGTGCCATCAGTGCTCCGGTAGGTGGTGAGCAGTTCTTC
CAISAPVGGEQFF
>NA|TRBJ2-5|TRBD2|TRBV18
TGTGCCAGCTCACCGGGACTAGCGGAGAGAGGGAAGACCCAGTACTTC
CASSPGLAERGKTQYF
>NA|TRBJ1-2|TRBD1|TRBV20-1
TGCAGTGCGGGCCGGGACAGCAACTATGGCTACACCTTC
CSAGRDSNYGYTF
>NA|TRBJ2-5|NA|TRBV24-1
TGTGCCACCAGTGACGGTAACGTCCATGAGCAGTACTTC
CATSDGNVHEQYF
>NA|TRBJ2-5|NA|TRBV19
TGTGCCAGTAGTATCCTCGGGTCGGCGTCCTACAATGAGCAGTACTTC
CASSILGSASYNEQYF
>many|TRBJ2-5|NA|TRBV6-6
TGTGCCAGCAGTTACTCGAAAGAGACCCAGTACTTC
CASSYSKETQYF
>once|TRBJ2-1|NA|TRBV24-1
TGTGCCACCAGTGCCTCGGTGGTACGGGGGTCGGCCTCCTACAATGAGCAGTTCTTC
CATSASVVRGSASYNEQFF
>NA|TRBJ1-1|NA|TRBV20-1
TGCAGTGCTGTCGACTGGAGGGCCACTGAAGCTTTCTTT
CSAVDWRATEAFF
>NA|TRBJ2-1|NA|TRBV11-2
TGTGCCAGCAGCCTGGGACTCCTCATCAATGAGCAGTTCTTC
CASSLGLLINEQFF
>NA|TRBJ2-1|TRBD2|TRBV4-2
TGTGCCAGCAGCCAAGGGTCTAGCGGGGGGGATGAGCAGTTCTTC
CASSQGSSGGDEQFF
>few|TRBJ2-1|NA|TRBV2
TGTGCCAGCGCCCCCTTGGAGGCCCAGTTCTTC
CASAPLEAQFF
>NA|TRBJ2-1|TRBD2|TRBV20-1
TGCAGTGCCCACGAGGGCGGGAGGGGTAATGAGCAGTTCTTC
CSAHEGGRGNEQFF
>NA|TRBJ1-6|NA|TRBV30
TGTGCCTGGAGTACGGGTACATCAAGAGATTCACCCCTCCACTTT
CAWSTGTSRDSPLHF
>NA|TRBJ1-5|NA|TRBV21-1
TGTGCCAGCAGCAAAGTGGGGGACAGGTCCAGGAGGGAGGGTCAGCCCCAGCATTTT
CASSKVGDRSRREGQPQHF
>NA|TRBJ2-1|NA|TRBV5-1
TGCGCCAGCGGTAGTGGGGGAGGTTACAATGAGCAGTTCTTC
CASGSGGGYNEQFF
>few|TRBJ2-7|NA|TRBV20-1
TGCAGTGCTAGAGATCCCTGGGTTGGCACGAGGTACTTC
CSARDPWVGTRYF
>NA|TRBJ1-1|TRBD1|TRBV29-1
TGCAGCGTTGTGGGACAGGGAGACACTGAAGCTTTCTTT
CSVVGQGDTEAFF
>NA|TRBJ2-1|TRBD2|TRBV10-3
TGTGCCATCAGTGAGTCGAGACTAGCGTTTTATGAGCAGTTCTTC
CAISESRLAFYEQFF
>NA|TRBJ2-1|TRBD2|TRBV5-1
TGCGCCAGCAGCTTTGAGGGACTAGTAAGGATTAATGAGCAGTTCTTC
CASSFEGLVRINEQFF
>NA|TRBJ2-1|NA|TRBV20-1
TGCAGTGCTAGAGGTGGCAGCAGAGCGGACAACGAGCAGTTCTTC
CSARGGSRADNEQFF
>NA|TRBJ1-2|NA|TRBV24-1
TGTGCCGCCAGTAGTGGGCTTGATGGCTACACCTTC
CAASSGLDGYTF
>once|TRBJ1-1|NA|TRBV2
TGTGCCAGCAGTGAATACGTCTTTGGGAGACCGAACACTAAAGCTTTCTTT
CASSEYVFGRPNTKAFF
>few|TRBJ2-3|NA|TRBV11-2
TGTGCCAGCAGCTTAGTTCAGGGGTGGGGAGACGCGTATTTT
CASSLVQGWGDAYF
>NA|TRBJ2-7|NA|TRBV9
TGTGCCAGCAGCGTAGATTTCTGGACCTACGAGCAGTACTTC
CASSVDFWTYEQYF
>NA|TRBJ2-7|NA|TRBV6-2/TRBV6-3
TGTGCCAGCAGTTACTGGGACGGATCCTACGAGCAGTACTTC
CASSYWDGSYEQYF
>NA|TRBJ2-3|TRBD2|TRBV29-1
TGCGGCGTTGAAGCCCCCGGGACTATTGGGGCCACAGATACGCAGTATTTT
CGVEAPGTIGATDTQYF
>NA|TRBJ2-7|NA|TRBV29-1
TGCAGCGTAAAAGTAGGGGCCTACGAGCAGTACTTC
CSVKVGAYEQYF
>NA|TRBJ2-7|TRBD1|TRBV6-5
TGTGCCAGCAGTTACTCGAGACAGGGCCCCTACGAGCAGTACTTC
CASSYSRQGPYEQYF
>NA|TRBJ1-6|TRBD1|TRBV5-1
TGCGCCAGCAGCTTCTTGAGACAGGGGTCTTATAATTCACCCCTCCACTTT
CASSFLRQGSYNSPLHF
>few|TRBJ2-1|NA|TRBV29-1
TGCAGCGTTGTAGGGGGAGTTACTGAGCAGTTCTTC
CSVVGGVTEQFF
>NA|TRBJ2-7|TRBD2|TRBV10-1
TGCGCCAGCAGTGAAACTAGCGTCCACTACGAGCAGTACTTC
CASSETSVHYEQYF